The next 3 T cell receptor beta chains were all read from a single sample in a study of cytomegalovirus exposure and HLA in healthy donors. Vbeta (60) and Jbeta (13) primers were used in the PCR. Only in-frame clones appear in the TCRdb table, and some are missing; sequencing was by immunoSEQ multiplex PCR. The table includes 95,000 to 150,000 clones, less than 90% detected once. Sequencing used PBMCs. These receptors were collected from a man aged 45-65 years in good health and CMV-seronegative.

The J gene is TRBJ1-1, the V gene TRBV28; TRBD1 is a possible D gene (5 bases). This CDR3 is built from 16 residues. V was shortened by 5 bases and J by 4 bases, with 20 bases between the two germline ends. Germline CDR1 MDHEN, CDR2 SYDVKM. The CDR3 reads CASSTRRGIWATEAFF. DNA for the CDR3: TGTGCCAGCAGTACTCGACGGGGGATCTGGGCCACTGAAGCTTTCTTT.

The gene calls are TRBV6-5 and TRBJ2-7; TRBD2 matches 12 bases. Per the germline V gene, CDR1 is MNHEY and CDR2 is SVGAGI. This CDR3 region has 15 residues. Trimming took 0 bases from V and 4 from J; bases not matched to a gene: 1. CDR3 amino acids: CASSYSGTSGYEQYF. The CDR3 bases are TGTGCCAGCAGTTACTCCGGGACTAGCGGGTACGAGCAGTACTTC.

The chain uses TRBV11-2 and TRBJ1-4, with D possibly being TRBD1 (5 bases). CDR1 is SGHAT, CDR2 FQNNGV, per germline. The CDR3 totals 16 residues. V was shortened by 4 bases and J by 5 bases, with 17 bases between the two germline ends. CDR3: CASSSWGVGSNEKLFF. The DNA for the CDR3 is TGTGCCAGCAGCTCCTGGGGGGTTGGGTCAAATGAAAAACTGTTTTTT.